These 9 T cell receptor beta chains share one sample of origin, sequenced in a study of blood T cell repertoires in COVID-19. Sequenced by immunoSEQ multiplex PCR; TCRdb stores in-frame clones only, minus some. The profile shows 55,000 to 80,000 clones, around four fifths of them singletons. The sample consisted of peripheral blood. All receptors derive from a man aged 45 to 65 with active COVID-19.

The count of this clone is one. The rearrangement joins TRBV5-6 to TRBJ1-5; a weak D match, TRBD1 (5 bases). CDR1 SGHDT and CDR2 YYEEEE come from the germline V gene. Trimming took off 3 bases at V and 9 bases at J, with 13 bases between the two ends. The CDR3 is made up of 13 amino acids. CDR3 residues: CASSSREGTPQHF. The CDR3 DNA is TGTGCCAGCAGCTCGAGGGAGGGGACGCCCCAGCATTTT. The full variable domain, in which reference TRBV5-6 and TRBJ1-5 provide the parts outside the CDR3, is DAGVTQSPTHLIKTRGQQVTLRCSPKSGHDTVSWYQQALGQGPQFIFQYYEEEERQRGNFPDRFSGHQFPNYSSELNVNALLLGDSALYLCASSSREGTPQHFGDGTRLSIL.

The chain carries TRBV18 and TRBJ2-7; 8 bases line up with TRBD2. J lost 6 bases, V lost 1 base, and 11 bases had no gene match. Germline V CDR1 and CDR2: KGHSH, LQKENI. The CDR3 runs 16 residues. The CDR3 coding sequence is TGTGCCAGCTCACCACGTAGCGGGGTACAACTTAGCGAGCAGTACTTC. Translated, it gives CASSPRSGVQLSEQYF.

This rearrangement joins TRBV27 to TRBJ1-5, with 7 bases identical to TRBD1. CDR3 length equals 16 residues. Losses at the gene ends were 6 bases for V and 0 bases for J; bases not matched to a gene: 8. Looked up from germline, CDR1 is MNHEY and CDR2 is SMNVEV (reference sequence). CDR3 DNA: TGTGCCAGCAGCCCGGGACAGATATTTAGCAATCAGCCCCAGCATTTT. Translation: CASSPGQIFSNQPQHF.

The CDR3 DNA reads as TGCAGTGCAAACAGGGCCACTGAAGCTTTCTTT. Its protein product is CSANRATEAFF. This chain uses TRBV20-1 with TRBJ1-1; maybe TRBD1 (6 bases). The CDR3 runs to 11 residues. Trimming left V 6 bases short and J 4 bases short, with 9 bases between. From germline, CDR1 is DFQATT and CDR2 SNEGSKA (reference sequence).

The chain recombines TRBV9 with TRBJ2-7; 10 bases align to TRBD2. Germline V gene sequence: CDR1 SGDLS, CDR2 YYNGEE. Unmatched junction bases numbered 6, after V lost 0 bases and J lost 3 bases. This CDR3 contains 16 residues. Written as DNA, the CDR3 is TGTGCCAGCAGCGTAGGCGCTAGCGGGAGATTCTACGAGCAGTACTTC. It encodes CASSVGASGRFYEQYF. Complete variable domain (other parts from reference TRBV9 and TRBJ2-7): DSGVTQTPKHLITATGQRVTLRCSPRSGDLSVYWYQQSLDQGLQFLIQYYNGEERAKGNILERFSAQQFPDLHSELNLSSLELGDSALYFCASSVGASGRFYEQYFGPGTRLTVT.

The gene calls are TRBV18 and TRBJ1-5, with 7 nucleotides matching TRBD1. Per the germline V gene, CDR1 is KGHSH and CDR2 is LQKENI. The CDR3 has 13 amino acids. V lost 4 bases to trimming and J lost 5 bases; unmatched junction nucleotides: 2. CDR3 in amino acids: CASSLGQDQPQHF. CDR3 DNA: TGTGCCAGCTCACTTGGACAGGATCAGCCCCAGCATTTT.

The chain joins TRBV3-1 (or the pseudogene TRBV3-2) to TRBJ2-7, with 12 bases lining up with TRBD1. The CDR3 has 15 amino acids. V gave up 3 bases and J gave up 4 bases; unmatched junction bases: 4. Germline V gene data show CDR1 as LGHDT and CDR2 as YNNKEL (reference sequence). The CDR3: CASSQKGQGAYEQYF. CDR3 DNA sequence: TGTGCCAGCAGCCAGAAGGGACAGGGGGCATACGAGCAGTACTTC.

The gene calls are TRBV9 and TRBJ2-2, with TRBD2 matching over 7 bases. J gave up 0 bases and V 0 bases, and 11 bases lay outside the gene matches. There are 19 residues in the CDR3. Germline loops: CDR1 SGDLS, CDR2 YYNGEE. The CDR3 here is CASSVDDGRTSSNTGELFF. The DNA of the CDR3 is TGTGCCAGCAGCGTAGATGATGGGAGGACTAGTTCGAACACCGGGGAGCTGTTTTTT.

J is TRBJ1-5 and V is TRBV7-2, with TRBD1 identical over 7 bases. V lost 5 bases to trimming and J lost 5 bases; unmatched junction nucleotides: 12. The CDR3 is 16 amino acids. Germline values: CDR1 SGHTA, CDR2 FQGNSA. This CDR3 is CASSPQGNTGDQPQHF. The CDR3 nucleotides are TGTGCCAGCAGCCCACAGGGGAATACCGGGGATCAGCCCCAGCATTTT.